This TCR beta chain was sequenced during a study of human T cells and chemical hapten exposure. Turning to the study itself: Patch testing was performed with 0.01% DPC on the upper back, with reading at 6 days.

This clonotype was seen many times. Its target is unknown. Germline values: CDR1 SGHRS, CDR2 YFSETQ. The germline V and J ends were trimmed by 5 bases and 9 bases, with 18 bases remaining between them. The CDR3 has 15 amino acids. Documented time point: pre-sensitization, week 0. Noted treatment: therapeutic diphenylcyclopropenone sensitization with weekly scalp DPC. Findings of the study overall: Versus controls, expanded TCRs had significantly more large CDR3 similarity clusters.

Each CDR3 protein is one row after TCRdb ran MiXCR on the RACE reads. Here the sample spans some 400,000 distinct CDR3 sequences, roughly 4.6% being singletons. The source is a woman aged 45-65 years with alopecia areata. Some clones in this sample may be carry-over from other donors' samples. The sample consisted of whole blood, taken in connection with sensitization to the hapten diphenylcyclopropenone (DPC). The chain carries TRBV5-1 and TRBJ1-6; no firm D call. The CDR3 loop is CASRLREGGGSPLHF. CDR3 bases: TGCGCCAGCAGACTGAGGGAGGGCGGTGGTTCACCCCTCCACTTT. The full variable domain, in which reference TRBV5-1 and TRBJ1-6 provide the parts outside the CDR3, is KAGVTQTPRYLIKTRGQQVTLSCSPISGHRSVSWYQQTPGQGLQFLFEYFSETQRNKGNFPGRFSGRQFSNSRSEMNVSTLELGDSALYLCASRLREGGGSPLHFGNGTRLTVT.